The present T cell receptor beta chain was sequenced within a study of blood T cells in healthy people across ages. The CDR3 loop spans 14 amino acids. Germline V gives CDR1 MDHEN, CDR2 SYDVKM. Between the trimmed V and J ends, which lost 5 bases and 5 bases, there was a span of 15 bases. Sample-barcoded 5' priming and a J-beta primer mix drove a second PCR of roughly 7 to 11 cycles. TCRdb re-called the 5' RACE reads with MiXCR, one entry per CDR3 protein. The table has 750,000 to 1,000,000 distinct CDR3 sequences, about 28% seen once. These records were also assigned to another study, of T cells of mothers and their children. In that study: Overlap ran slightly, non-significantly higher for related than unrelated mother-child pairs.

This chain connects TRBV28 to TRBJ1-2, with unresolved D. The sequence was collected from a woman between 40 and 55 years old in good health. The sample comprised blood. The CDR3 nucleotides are TGTGCCAGCAGTCCGGACCTAAGCTTTTATGGCTACACCTTC. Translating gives CASSPDLSFYGYTF.